Listed below are T cell receptor beta chains from one sample, sequenced in a study of blood T cell repertoires in COVID-19. TCRdb's table, derived via immunoSEQ multiplex PCR, lists solely in-frame clones and lacks some. The top ten hold around 2.4% of the sample, which has about 170,000 clones, about 80% seen once. The sequenced sample was peripheral blood. All receptors come from a human donor with acute or convalescent COVID-19. The donor label of this sample is uncertain. CDR3s include the opening cysteine and the closing phenylalanine or tryptophan. Fields, in order: clone size, V gene, CDR3 protein. Only part of the rows carry a size: once, few, many, or a class if the clone is expanded.

- TRBV19 CASRGQSLYEQYF
- TRBV27 CASSPGSGQIGLNYGYTF
- TRBV6-5 CASSSGQNQPQHF
- TRBV15 CATSRDPSSRELFF
- TRBV30 CAWTRQGGSYEQYF
once TRBV12-5 CASTTRGGRGEQFF
- TRBV7-3 CASSLPDRGPYEQYF
- TRBV3-1/TRBV3-2 CASSPRGQGDEQYF
- TRBV5-5 CASSWGGFLAKNIQYF
- TRBV7-9 CASSLDAGGSDTQYF
- TRBV29-1 CSVGSAGTSGGGEQFF
- TRBV3-1/TRBV3-2 CASSKGSGNTDTQYF
- TRBV2 CASMRQGFMNTEAFF
- TRBV6-6 CASTYRVGTTNEKLFF
- TRBV2 CASSGQATNNQPQHF
- TRBV7-3 CASSLRGTTPIDEQFF
once TRBV7-9 CASSTVNSPLHF
few TRBV3-1/TRBV3-2 CASSRMTAGNTIYF
- TRBV5-1 CASSPWALAKGYTF
once TRBV9 CASSLDSVSGNTIYF
- TRBV6-5 CASSRTSGTDTQYF
- TRBV5-1 CASSLRSSGQETQYF
- TRBV10-3 CAIRARSGDTEAFF
- TRBV29-1 CSVRDTGELFF
- TRBV29-1 CSVGRGAMEETQYF